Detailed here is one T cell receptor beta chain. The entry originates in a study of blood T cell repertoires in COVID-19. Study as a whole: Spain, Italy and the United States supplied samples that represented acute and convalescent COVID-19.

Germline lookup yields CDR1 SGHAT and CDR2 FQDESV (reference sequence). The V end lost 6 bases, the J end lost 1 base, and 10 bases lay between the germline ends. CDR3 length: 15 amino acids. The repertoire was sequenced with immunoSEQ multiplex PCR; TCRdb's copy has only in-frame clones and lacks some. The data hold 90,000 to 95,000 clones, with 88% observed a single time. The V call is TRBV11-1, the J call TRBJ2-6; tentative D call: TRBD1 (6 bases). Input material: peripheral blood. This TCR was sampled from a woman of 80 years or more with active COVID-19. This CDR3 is CASSSGESGANVLTF. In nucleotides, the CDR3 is TGTGCCAGCAGTTCAGGGGAGTCTGGGGCCAACGTCCTGACTTTC.